These T cell receptor beta chains were read from a single sample in a study of blood T cell repertoires in COVID-19. Produced via immunoSEQ multiplex PCR; TCRdb's table is partial and in-frame only. The sample consists of hundreds of thousands of clones, over 80% of them appearing once. Sequenced material: peripheral blood. These receptor sequences come from a woman between 40 and 55 years old who had recovered from COVID-19. CDR3s include the opening cysteine and the closing phenylalanine or tryptophan. The D gene is left open where the match is weak. Clone size is not always given. Where it is, it says once, few, many or a class for expanded clones.

D	size	J	V	DNA	CDR3
TRBD2	.	TRBJ2-2	TRBV19	TGTGCCAGTACTAGCGGGGGGGAAAACACCGGGGAGCTGTTTTTT	CASTSGGENTGELFF
.	.	TRBJ2-3	TRBV19	TGTGCCAGTAGTATCTACAGTGCTAGCACAGATACGCAGTATTTT	CASSIYSASTDTQYF
TRBD2	.	TRBJ2-7	TRBV20-1	TGCAGTGCTAGTTTAGCGGGTGTCTCCTACGAGCAGTACTTC	CSASLAGVSYEQYF
.	.	TRBJ2-2	TRBV6-5	TGTGCCAGCAGGGACTTGACCGGGGAGCTGTTTTTT	CASRDLTGELFF
TRBD2	.	TRBJ2-5	TRBV3-1/TRBV3-2	TGTGCCAGCAGCCAAGGGGGAGGGCGGGAGACCCAGTACTTC	CASSQGGGRETQYF
TRBD2	.	TRBJ2-3	TRBV19	TGTGCCACTTTAGCGGGGGGGCGAGGAGATACGCAGTATTTT	CATLAGGRGDTQYF
TRBD2	.	TRBJ2-5	TRBV18	TGTGCCAGCTCACCGGTTACTAGCGGGGGCGGAGAGACCCAGTACTTC	CASSPVTSGGGETQYF
.	.	TRBJ2-7	TRBV6-5	TGTGCCAGCACTCCACCAGGGTTATACGAGCAGTACTTC	CASTPPGLYEQYF
TRBD1	.	TRBJ1-2	TRBV25-1	TGTGCCAGCAGTGAACAGATCAGGGGGGACTATGGCTACACCTTC	CASSEQIRGDYGYTF
.	.	TRBJ1-2	TRBV15	TGTGCCACCAGCAGAGATAGTAGGAGGGTCTGGGATGGCTACACCTTC	CATSRDSRRVWDGYTF
TRBD1	few	TRBJ1-6	TRBV10-3	TGTGCCATCAGTGAGTCTAAAGAGACAGGGAATTCACCCCTCCACTTT	CAISESKETGNSPLHF
TRBD1	.	TRBJ2-2	TRBV10-3	TGTGCCATCAGTGAAACAGGGGGCCAGGGCGGGGAGCTGTTTTTT	CAISETGGQGGELFF
TRBD1	few	TRBJ1-2	TRBV5-1	TGCGCCAGCAGCCCTGGGGACAGGGCCTATGGCTACACCTTC	CASSPGDRAYGYTF
.	.	TRBJ1-2	TRBV27	TGTGCCAGCAGTTTATGGGGCCGGGGGGCGGATGGCTACACCTTC	CASSLWGRGADGYTF
TRBD1	.	TRBJ2-5	TRBV9	TGTGCCAGCACCCCAAGGGGGACAGTACAAGAGACCCAGTACTTC	CASTPRGTVQETQYF
TRBD1	.	TRBJ1-4	TRBV5-8	TGTGCCAGCAGCCCGGGACAGGTGCAGGAAAAACTGTTTTTT	CASSPGQVQEKLFF
TRBD1	.	TRBJ1-2	TRBV25-1	TGTGCCAGCAGTATGACAGGGTCCTATGGCTACACCTTC	CASSMTGSYGYTF
.	.	TRBJ1-1	TRBV7-8	TGTGCCAGCAGCCATTCTCGGACTGAAGCTTTCTTT	CASSHSRTEAFF
TRBD2	.	TRBJ2-5	TRBV18	TGTGCCAGCTCACACGACGGGACTAATTATCTCGGGACCCAGTACTTC	CASSHDGTNYLGTQYF
.	.	TRBJ1-2	TRBV6-5	TGTGCCAGCAGCCAATCCATACGGGCTAACTATGGCTACACCTTC	CASSQSIRANYGYTF
.	.	TRBJ2-2	TRBV5-1	TGCGCCAGCAGCTTGGCAGATAACACCGGGGAGCTGTTTTTT	CASSLADNTGELFF
.	.	TRBJ1-2	TRBV11-2	TGTGCCAGCAGCTTAGTACCGGCCGGAGCTAACTATGGCTACACCTTC	CASSLVPAGANYGYTF
.	.	TRBJ1-2	TRBV6-1	TGTGCCAGCAGTGAACGCACGAGGAACTATGGCTACACCTTC	CASSERTRNYGYTF
.	.	TRBJ2-7	TRBV30	TGTGCCTGGAGTGTAGGCGGATCCGGCTACGAGCAGTACTTC	CAWSVGGSGYEQYF
.	.	TRBJ1-6	TRBV6-1	TGTGCCAGCAGTGAATTTCTGGGGGGAGTCGGTTCACCCCTCCACTTT	CASSEFLGGVGSPLHF
.	.	TRBJ2-5	TRBV13	TGTGCCAGCAGCCCACGCGGTAGAACCCAAGAGACCCAGTACTTC	CASSPRGRTQETQYF
TRBD1	.	TRBJ1-4	TRBV10-3	TGTGCCATCAGGGACGACAGGGGGGATGAAAAACTGTTTTTT	CAIRDDRGDEKLFF
TRBD1	.	TRBJ2-7	TRBV11-3	TGTGCCAGCAGCCCGGGACAGGGGGACTCCTACGAGCAGTACTTC	CASSPGQGDSYEQYF
.	.	TRBJ1-4	TRBV5-1	TGCGCCAGCAGTTTCACATCGAATGAAAAACTGTTTTTT	CASSFTSNEKLFF
TRBD2	.	TRBJ2-1	TRBV7-2	TGTGCCAGCAGCTTAGTCTTGGAGACTAGCGAGTTCTTC	CASSLVLETSEFF
TRBD1	.	TRBJ1-2	TRBV7-9	TGTGCCAGCACCCCCCGGACAGGGCTCGGGTATGGCTACACCTTC	CASTPRTGLGYGYTF
.	once	TRBJ2-1	TRBV25-1	TGTGCCAGCAGCCCGGGACACGAGCAGTTCTTC	CASSPGHEQFF
.	.	TRBJ1-3	TRBV19	TGTGCCAGTAGTCCAGTCTCTGGAAACACCATATATTTT	CASSPVSGNTIYF
TRBD2	.	TRBJ2-2	TRBV15	TGTGCCACCAGCGAACCAAAAGGACTAGCGGTGACCGGGGAGCTGTTTTTT	CATSEPKGLAVTGELFF
TRBD1	.	TRBJ2-3	TRBV5-1	TGCGCCAGCAGCCCCGGGACAGGGGTTCTTACAGATACGCAGTATTTT	CASSPGTGVLTDTQYF
.	.	TRBJ2-7	TRBV5-4	TGTGCCAGCAGCTTGGGAAACGGAGCCGAGCAGTACTTC	CASSLGNGAEQYF
TRBD2	.	TRBJ2-3	TRBV18	TGTGCCAGCTCACCCACCCCAGCGGGGGGGGGCACGCATACGCAGTATTTT	CASSPTPAGGGTHTQYF
TRBD1	.	TRBJ1-6	TRBV25-1	TGTGCCAGCAGTGAATTTCGGGGACAGGGGTCACCCCTCCACTTT	CASSEFRGQGSPLHF
.	.	TRBJ1-1	TRBV11-3	TGTGCCAGCAGCTTGTCCGGGATGAACACTGAAGCTTTCTTT	CASSLSGMNTEAFF
.	.	TRBJ1-1	TRBV12-3/TRBV12-4	TGTGCCAGCAGTTTGGGGCTTGAAGCTTTCTTT	CASSLGLEAFF
.	.	TRBJ2-2	TRBV4-1	TGCGCCAGCAGCCCCAGCCCTGGGGGGAAGGGCACCGGGGAGCTGTTTTTT	CASSPSPGGKGTGELFF
.	.	TRBJ1-2	TRBV3-1/TRBV3-2	TGTGCCAGCAGCCACGGGAGCGATGGCTACACCTTC	CASSHGSDGYTF
TRBD1	few	TRBJ2-1	TRBV7-2	TGTGCCAGCAGCTTGAACAGGGGCAATGAGCAGTTCTTC	CASSLNRGNEQFF
TRBD2	.	TRBJ2-3	TRBV5-1	TGCGCCAGCGAACCAATCGGGGGGGCCGGAGATACGCAGTATTTT	CASEPIGGAGDTQYF
.	.	TRBJ1-1	TRBV9	TGTGCCAGCAGCACGTCAGACAGGAACACTGAAGCTTTCTTT	CASSTSDRNTEAFF
TRBD1	.	TRBJ2-6	TRBV30	TGTGCCTGGAGTGCGACAGGGGGTTGGGGGGCCAACGTCCTGACTTTC	CAWSATGGWGANVLTF